The T cell receptor (beta chain) described here comes from a study of identical twins. V gave up 3 bases and J gave up 4 bases, with 9 bases separating them. In germline, CDR1 is DFQATT, CDR2 SNEGSKA (reference sequence). The CDR3 totals 12 residues. TCRdb ran MiXCR on the 5' RACE reads and lists one entry per CDR3 protein. This sample carries hundreds of thousands of distinct CDR3 sequences, 18% of them seen once, and the ten largest clones take around 13%. Healthy Caucasian donors formed the entire cohort. This clonotype occurred a few times. The sample was also reused in another study, on T cells expressing NK-cell markers.

The chain has TRBV20-1 and TRBJ1-2; D perhaps matches TRBD1 (6 bases). The clonotype was recovered from a woman under 30 in good health. Sequencing input: PBMCs. DNA for the CDR3: TGCAGTGCTAGGGGCAGGGGCTATGGCTACACCTTC. Amino acids: CSARGRGYGYTF.